Shown below are 32 T cell receptor beta chains from a single sample sequenced in a study of metastatic and nonmetastatic thyroid tumors. Each patient came to thyroid surgery without any prior treatment (of any kind). TCRdb redid the clone calls on the PCR reads using MiXCR. Of roughly 15,000 clones listed, 23% are singletons. Sequenced material: adjacent normal tissue. The receptors originated from a female donor with papillary thyroid cancer or a benign thyroid nodule (not recorded which). Some clones in this sample may be carry-over from other donors' samples.

At least ten counts were recorded for this clone. The rearrangement joins TRBV7-9 to TRBJ1-1; D perhaps matches TRBD1 (5 bases). Germline CDR1 SEHNR, CDR2 FQNEAQ (reference sequence). V dropped 6 bases and J dropped 6 bases, with 11 bases sitting between them. The CDR3 has 12 residues. CDR3 coding DNA: TGTGCCAGCAGTTATGACAGCTCTGAAGCTTTCTTT. It translates to CASSYDSSEAFF.

This clone has at least ten counts. The chain recombines TRBV4-1 with TRBJ1-5, with 7 bases aligning to TRBD1. Germline V lookup: CDR1 MGHRA, CDR2 YSYEKL. The ends lost 0 bases at V and 5 bases at J; junction bases unmatched: 4. The CDR3 covers 15 residues. The DNA for the CDR3 is TGCGCCAGCAGCCAAGATTCAGGGGGGCATCAGCCCCAGCATTTT. It codes for CASSQDSGGHQPQHF.

This clone has more than one count but fewer than ten. The chain uses TRBV6-1 and TRBJ1-2, with no clear D. CDR1 and CDR2 (germline): MNHNS, SASEGT. The V end was cut by 6 bases, the J end by 0 bases, with 11 bases between. The CDR3 length is 14 residues. This CDR3 reads CASRPSNANYGYTF. The CDR3 DNA reads as TGTGCCAGCAGACCGTCGAACGCTAACTATGGCTACACCTTC.

This clone was counted many times. The chain links TRBV28 to TRBJ1-4; the match to TRBD1 covers 8 bases. J was trimmed by 8 bases and V by 3 bases; bases with no gene match: 5. CDR3 length: 14 amino acids. The germline gives CDR1 MDHEN, CDR2 SYDVKM. The CDR3 coding sequence is TGTGCCAGCAGTTTCAGGGGGCATAGAGAAAAACTGTTTTTT. It yields the protein CASSFRGHREKLFF.

In this sample, this clone is medium-sized. The chain is built from TRBV28 and TRBJ1-2, with no clear D. CDR1 MDHEN and CDR2 SYDVKM come from the germline V gene. The V gene lost 5 bases and the J gene lost 1 base, with 8 bases spanning the gap. This CDR3 spans 13 amino acids. DNA of the CDR3: TGTGCCAGCAGTCTGGCACGTAACTATGGCTACACCTTC. Translation: CASSLARNYGYTF.

This clone counts as medium-sized. The rearrangement links TRBV2 to TRBJ2-1, with D perhaps TRBD2 (5 bases). V lost 6 bases, J lost 0 bases, and 6 bases lay in between. The CDR3 has 13 amino acids. In germline, CDR1 is SNHLY, CDR2 FYNNEI. Written as DNA, the CDR3 is TGTGCCAGCAGGGAGGTCTCCTACAATGAGCAGTTCTTC. It is translated as CASREVSYNEQFF.

V is TRBV30 and J is TRBJ2-7; D gene uncertain. V was trimmed by 0 bases and J by 6 bases, leaving 6 bases between them. The CDR3 has 11 amino acids. The V gene's germline CDR1 is GTSNPN and CDR2 SVGIG (reference sequence). The CDR3 protein is CAWSVATEQYF. The CDR3 nucleotides are TGTGCCTGGAGTGTAGCAACCGAGCAGTACTTC.

The chain joins TRBV20-1 to TRBJ1-1; D unclear. Germline assignment: CDR1 DFQATT and CDR2 SNEGSKA (reference sequence). The CDR3 spans 12 residues. This CDR3 is CISHGVNTEAFF. The CDR3 DNA reads as TGCATCTCCCATGGGGTGAACACTGAAGCTTTCTTT.

There are many counts of this clone. The chain uses TRBV10-1 and TRBJ2-5; D gene ambiguous. CDR3 length: 14 amino acids. Germline assignment: CDR1 WNHNN and CDR2 SYGVQD (reference sequence). Trimming left V 7 bases short and J 7 bases short, with 19 bases between. The CDR3 DNA sequence: TGCGCCAGCACCCCCCCCCCGGGTATTTGGACCCAGTACTTC. Its translation is CASTPPPGIWTQYF.

The sample holds one count of this clone. This chain joins TRBV5-1 and TRBJ2-7; 7 bases line up with TRBD2. This CDR3 is built from 14 residues. Germline V gene lookup returns CDR1 SGHRS and CDR2 YFSETQ. The V gene end was trimmed by 0 bases and the J gene end by 4 bases; junction bases not matched to a gene: 4. The CDR3 DNA follows: TGCGCCAGCAGCTTGGGACTAGCCCTATACGAGCAGTACTTC. It specifies CASSLGLALYEQYF. The full variable domain, rest sourced from reference TRBV5-1 and TRBJ2-7, is KAGVTQTPRYLIKTRGQQVTLSCSPISGHRSVSWYQQTPGQGLQFLFEYFSETQRNKGNFPGRFSGRQFSNSRSEMNVSTLELGDSALYLCASSLGLALYEQYFGPGTRLTVT.

This clone showed up many times. The V call is TRBV7-6, the J call TRBJ1-5; D ambiguous. The germline V gene has CDR1 SGHVS and CDR2 FNYEAQ. This CDR3 comprises 13 residues. Trimming pared 5 bases from V and 4 bases from J, leaving 9 bases between. CDR3 DNA sequence: TGTGCCAGCAGCCTAAGACGTAATCAGCCCCAGCATTTT. Translated: CASSLRRNQPQHF.

This clone counts as medium-sized. The J gene is TRBJ2-7, the V gene TRBV20-1; D might be TRBD2 (6 bases). Germline assignment: CDR1 DFQATT and CDR2 SNEGSKA (reference sequence). This CDR3 comprises 12 residues. Trimming stripped 5 bases from V and 3 bases from J, with 11 bases between. This chain's CDR3 is CSAGAGFYEQYF. Written as DNA, the CDR3 is TGCAGTGCTGGTGCGGGGTTCTACGAGCAGTACTTC.

The genes are TRBV6-2 or TRBV6-3 and TRBJ2-2; D gene ambiguous. In germline, CDR1 is MNHEY, CDR2 SVGEGT. The CDR3 has 10 amino acids. V lost 6 bases and J lost 7, with 3 bases in between. This chain's CDR3 is CASRDGELFF. The DNA for the CDR3 is TGTGCCAGCAGGGACGGGGAGCTGTTTTTT.

This clone was counted only a few times. Other DNA sequences in this specimen translate into the identical CDR3. CDR3 in amino acids: CASSLRARGGTYGYTF. CDR3 coding DNA: TGTGCCAGCAGCCTAAGGGCTCGGGGGGGGACATATGGCTACACCTTC. This rearrangement joins TRBV6-1 to TRBJ1-2; D is possibly TRBD1 (6 bases). This CDR3 has 16 amino acids. Between the trimmed V and J ends, which lost 6 bases and 5 bases, there was a span of 22 bases. From germline, CDR1 is MNHNS and CDR2 SASEGT.

In this sample, this clone turned up a few times. The junction departs from germline at one end; a sequencing error may be responsible. The chain couples TRBV2 to TRBJ1-1; D remains unclear. There are 11 residues in the CDR3. Per the germline V gene, CDR1 is SNHLY and CDR2 is FYNNEI. The chain's CDR3 is CASSEAIKALF. The CDR3 DNA is TGTGCCAGCAGTGAAGCTATCAAAGCTTTATTT. The variable domain in full, with the rest retrieved from reference TRBV2 and TRBJ1-1, is EPEVTQTPSHQVTQMGQEVILRCVPISNHLYFYWYRQILGQKVEFLVSFYNNEISEKSEIFDDQFSVERPDGSNFTLKIRSTKLEDSAMYFCASSEAIKALFGQGTRLTVV.

Note on this clone: The junction shows a germline mismatch at one end, possibly a read error. The rearrangement uses TRBV18 and TRBJ2-7; a possible D gene is TRBD2 (6 bases). Germline V gene sequence: CDR1 KGHSH, CDR2 LQKENI. This CDR3 is built from 15 residues. CDR3 bases: TGTGCCAGCTCACCGGGGCTAGCGCTCTCCTACGGGCAGTACTTC. It codes for CASSPGLALSYGQYF.

Within the sample, this clone is medium-sized. The V call is TRBV6-1, the J call TRBJ2-1, with a tentative D call TRBD1 (6 bases). V lost 6 bases, J lost 9 bases, and 15 bases lay in between. The CDR3 sequence is 13 residues long. Germline V gene lookup returns CDR1 MNHNS and CDR2 SASEGT. The CDR3: CASSQGTGGEQFF. The CDR3 DNA reads as TGTGCCAGCAGCCAGGGGACGGGCGGTGAGCAGTTCTTC.

This clone has only a few counts. This chain links TRBV2 with TRBJ1-4; tentatively, D is TRBD1 (5 bases). Per germline, CDR1 SNHLY and CDR2 FYNNEI. The CDR3 length is 13 residues. The ends were cut back, 8 bases at V and 0 bases at J, with 7 bases in the middle. The CDR3 nucleotides are TGTGCCAGCCAGGGATCAACTAATGAAAAACTGTTTTTT. Encoded protein: CASQGSTNEKLFF.

In its sample, this clone was seen many times. This sample includes further DNA sequences coding for the same CDR3. V is TRBV5-4 and J is TRBJ1-2; 9 bases fit TRBD1. The germline CDR1 and CDR2 sequences are SGHNT and YYREEE (reference sequence). The CDR3 covers 14 residues. The J segment lost 8 bases and the V segment lost 4 bases, leaving 9 bases of the junction unmatched. CDR3 amino acids: CASSRPGTGRGYTF. In DNA form, the CDR3 reads TGTGCCAGCAGCCGTCCCGGGACAGGGCGCGGCTACACCTTC.

The sample holds many counts of this clone. The chain combines TRBV2 with TRBJ1-3; D unresolved. In germline, CDR1 is SNHLY, CDR2 FYNNEI. Trimming cost V 6 bases and J 1 base, with 13 bases left between them. CDR3 length equals 15 residues. The CDR3 DNA reads as TGTGCCAGCAGCATGTCCACAAGTTCTGGAAACACCATATATTTT. The encoded protein is CASSMSTSSGNTIYF.

By share, this clone counts as medium-sized. The gene calls are TRBV12-3 or TRBV12-4 and TRBJ2-7; 7 nucleotides agree with TRBD2. V lost 2 bases to trimming and J lost 3 bases; unmatched junction nucleotides: 1. The CDR3 has 13 amino acids. The CDR3 nucleotides read TGTGCCAGCAGTTTAAGGACTAGCTACGAGCAGTACTTC. Amino acid sequence: CASSLRTSYEQYF.

This clone is classed as medium-sized. The CDR3 DNA reads TGTGCCAGCAGTGCAGTAGGGAATGACTCTGAAAAACTGTTTTTT. This sequence encodes CASSAVGNDSEKLFF. V usage is TRBV2 and J usage is TRBJ1-4; unclear D gene. Trimming removed 4 bases from V and 7 bases from J, with 16 bases in between. Germline-derived CDR1 and CDR2 are SNHLY and FYNNEI. The CDR3 loop spans 15 amino acids.

This clone showed up just once. A read error may account for a junction end that differs from germline. The J gene is TRBJ2-7, the V gene TRBV5-1; the match to TRBD2 covers 9 bases. Germline assignment: CDR1 SGHRS and CDR2 YFSETQ. The CDR3 totals 15 residues. The CDR3 spells CASSLGLAGIDERYF. CDR3 in DNA: TGCGCCAGCAGCTTGGGGCTAGCGGGAATCGACGAGCGGTACTTC.

In this sample, this clone is medium-sized. CDR3 sequence (DNA): TGTGCCGGTGGGGAATTAGCGGTTGGGGAGCTGTTTTTT. This encodes CAGGELAVGELFF. This chain uses TRBV6-1 with TRBJ2-2, with D possibly TRBD2 on 6 matching bases. From germline, CDR1 is MNHNS and CDR2 SASEGT. The CDR3 spans 13 residues. Trimming shortened V by 11 bases and J by 8 bases, and 18 bases separated the two germline ends.

This clone qualifies as medium-sized (0.01 to 0.1%). Other nucleotide sequences from this sample produce the same CDR3. The genes are TRBV24-1 and TRBJ1-4; D might be TRBD1 (6 bases). The germline V gene has CDR1 KGHDR and CDR2 SFDVKD. The V gene lost 4 bases and the J gene lost 8 bases, with 13 bases spanning the gap. This CDR3 comprises 14 residues. The CDR3 nucleotides read TGTGCCACCAGTGACCCCCTTCAGGGGGAAAAACTGTTTTTT. It encodes CATSDPLQGEKLFF.

The CDR3 sequence is CASSRDPLVGNEQYF. The DNA for the CDR3 is TGTGCCAGCAGCAGGGACCCGTTGGTAGGAAACGAGCAGTACTTC. V and J are TRBV7-6 and TRBJ2-7; D may be TRBD1 or TRBD2 (5 bases each). The CDR3 extends over 15 amino acids. Trimming shortened V by 5 bases and J by 5 bases, and 19 bases separated the two germline ends. Germline CDR1 reads SGHVS; CDR2 reads FNYEAQ.

This clone came up many times. This sequence joins TRBV2 and TRBJ1-1; 7 positions match TRBD1. The junction had 8 bases not matched to a gene; V was cut back by 4 bases and J by 0 bases. CDR1 and CDR2 (germline): SNHLY, FYNNEI. This CDR3 has 16 amino acids. CDR3 sequence: CASSVGGFGMNTEAFF. CDR3 nucleotide sequence: TGTGCCAGCAGTGTAGGGGGCTTTGGCATGAACACTGAAGCTTTCTTT.

The J gene is TRBJ2-7, the V gene TRBV7-9, with 9 positions matching TRBD2. From germline, CDR1 is SEHNR and CDR2 FQNEAQ (reference sequence). This CDR3 spans 15 amino acids. Unmatched junction bases numbered 5, after V lost 1 base and J lost 4 bases. This chain's CDR3 is CASSLVLAGAYEQYF. The DNA for the CDR3 is TGTGCCAGCAGCTTAGTACTAGCGGGTGCATACGAGCAGTACTTC.

The chain links TRBV6-2 or TRBV6-3 to TRBJ2-7; D is ambiguous. The CDR3 is 18 residues long. Germline loops: CDR1 MNHEY, CDR2 SVGEGT. V dropped 1 base and J dropped 4 bases, with 23 bases sitting between them. CDR3 coding DNA: TGTGCCAGCAGTTACTGGATCGGTGGCGTGAACTACCCATACGAGCAGTACTTC. Residues: CASSYWIGGVNYPYEQYF.

In its sample, this clone was seen many times. The chain uses TRBV11-1 and TRBJ2-7, with D hard to call. This CDR3 spans 11 amino acids. V lost 5 bases and J lost 1, with 3 bases in between. Per germline, CDR1 SGHAT and CDR2 FQDESV (reference sequence). The CDR3 DNA reads TGTGCCAGCAGCCCATCCTACGAGCAGTACTTC. It yields the protein CASSPSYEQYF.

The rearrangement joins TRBV7-2 to TRBJ2-1; no firm D call. Per the germline V gene, CDR1 is SGHTA and CDR2 is FQGNSA. V was clipped by 3 bases and J by 5 bases, with 8 bases between them. The CDR3 length is 13 residues. The CDR3 nucleotides are TGTGCCAGCAGCTTCTACCTCGACAATGAGCAGTTCTTC. This codes for CASSFYLDNEQFF.

This sequence joins TRBV20-1 and TRBJ2-7, with D perhaps TRBD2 (6 bases). Looked up from germline, CDR1 is DFQATT and CDR2 is SNEGSKA (reference sequence). Trimming took 5 bases from V and 1 from J, leaving 21 bases between them. CDR3 length: 16 amino acids. CDR3 nucleotides: TGCAGTGCTGGACATGGCCGGGCTAGCGTTTCCTACGAGCAGTACTTC. Its protein product is CSAGHGRASVSYEQYF.